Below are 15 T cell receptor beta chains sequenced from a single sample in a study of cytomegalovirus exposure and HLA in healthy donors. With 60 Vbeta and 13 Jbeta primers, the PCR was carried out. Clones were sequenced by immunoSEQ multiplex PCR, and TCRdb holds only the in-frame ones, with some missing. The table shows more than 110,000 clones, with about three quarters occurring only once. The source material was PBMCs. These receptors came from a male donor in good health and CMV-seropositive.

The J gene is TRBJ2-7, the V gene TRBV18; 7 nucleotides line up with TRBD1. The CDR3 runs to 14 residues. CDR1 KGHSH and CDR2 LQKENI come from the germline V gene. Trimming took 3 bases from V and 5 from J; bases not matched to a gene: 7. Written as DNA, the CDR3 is TGTGCCAGCTCACCGAGGGCGAGGGGGCACGAGCAGTACTTC. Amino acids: CASSPRARGHEQYF.

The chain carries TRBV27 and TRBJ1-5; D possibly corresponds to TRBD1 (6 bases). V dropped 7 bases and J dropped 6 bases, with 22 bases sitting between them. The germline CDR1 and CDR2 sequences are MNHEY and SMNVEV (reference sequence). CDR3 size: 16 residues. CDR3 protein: CASTPAAGVVGQPQHF. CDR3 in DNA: TGTGCCAGCACCCCGGCTGCAGGGGTCGTGGGTCAGCCCCAGCATTTT.

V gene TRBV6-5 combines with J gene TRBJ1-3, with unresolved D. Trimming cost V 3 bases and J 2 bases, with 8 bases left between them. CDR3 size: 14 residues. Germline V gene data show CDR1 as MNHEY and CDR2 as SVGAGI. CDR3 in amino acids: CASSYRQAGNTIYF. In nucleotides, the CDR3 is TGTGCCAGCAGTTATCGGCAGGCTGGAAACACCATATATTTT.

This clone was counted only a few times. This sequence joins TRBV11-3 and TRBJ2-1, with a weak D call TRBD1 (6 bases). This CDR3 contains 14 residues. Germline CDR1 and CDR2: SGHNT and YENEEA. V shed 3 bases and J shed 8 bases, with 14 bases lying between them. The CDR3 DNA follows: TGTGCCAGCAGCTTCTGGGCCTCAGGGGATGAGCAGTTCTTC. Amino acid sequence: CASSFWASGDEQFF.

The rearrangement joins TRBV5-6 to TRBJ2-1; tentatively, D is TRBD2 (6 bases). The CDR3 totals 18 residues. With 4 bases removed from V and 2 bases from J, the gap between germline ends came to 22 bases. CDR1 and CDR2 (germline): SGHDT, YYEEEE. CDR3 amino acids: CASSATRAYSRAYNEQFF. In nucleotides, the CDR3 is TGTGCCAGCAGCGCGACTAGAGCCTACTCACGAGCCTACAATGAGCAGTTCTTC.

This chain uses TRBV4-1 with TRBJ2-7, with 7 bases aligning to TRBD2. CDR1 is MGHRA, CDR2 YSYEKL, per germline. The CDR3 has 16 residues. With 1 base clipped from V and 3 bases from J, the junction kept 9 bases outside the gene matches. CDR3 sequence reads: CASSQGTSLGHYEQYF. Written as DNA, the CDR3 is TGCGCCAGCAGCCAAGGGACTAGTTTAGGGCACTACGAGCAGTACTTC.

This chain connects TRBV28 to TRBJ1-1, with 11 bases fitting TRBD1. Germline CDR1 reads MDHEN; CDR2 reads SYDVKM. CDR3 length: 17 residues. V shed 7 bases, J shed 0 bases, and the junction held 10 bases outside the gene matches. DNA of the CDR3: TGTGCCAGCATCACCGGACAGGGGGCTTTGATGAACACTGAAGCTTTCTTT. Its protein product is CASITGQGALMNTEAFF.

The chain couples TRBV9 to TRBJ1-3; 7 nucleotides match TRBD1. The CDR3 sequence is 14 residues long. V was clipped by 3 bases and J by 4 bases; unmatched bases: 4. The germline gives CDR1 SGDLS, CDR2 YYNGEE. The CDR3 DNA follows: TGTGCCAGCAGCGCCCAGACAGGGGGAAACACCATATATTTT. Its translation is CASSAQTGGNTIYF.

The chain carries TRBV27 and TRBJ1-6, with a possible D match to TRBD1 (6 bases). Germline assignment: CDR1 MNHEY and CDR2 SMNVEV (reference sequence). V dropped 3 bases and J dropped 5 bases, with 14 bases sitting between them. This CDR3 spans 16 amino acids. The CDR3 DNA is TGTGCCAGCAGTTTTGGGGGCGGATTGAATAATTCACCCCTCCACTTT. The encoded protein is CASSFGGGLNNSPLHF.

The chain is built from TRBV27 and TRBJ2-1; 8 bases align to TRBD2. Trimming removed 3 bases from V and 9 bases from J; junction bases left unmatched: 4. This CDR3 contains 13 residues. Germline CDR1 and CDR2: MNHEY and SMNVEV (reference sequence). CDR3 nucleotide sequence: TGTGCCAGCAGTTTCGGAGCGGGAGCTGAGCAGTTCTTC. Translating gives CASSFGAGAEQFF.

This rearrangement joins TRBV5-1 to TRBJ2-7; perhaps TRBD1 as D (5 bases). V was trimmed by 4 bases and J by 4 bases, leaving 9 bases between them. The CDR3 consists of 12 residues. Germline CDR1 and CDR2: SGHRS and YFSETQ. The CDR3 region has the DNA TGCGCCAGCAGCCCCCGACAGTACGAGCAGTACTTC. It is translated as CASSPRQYEQYF.

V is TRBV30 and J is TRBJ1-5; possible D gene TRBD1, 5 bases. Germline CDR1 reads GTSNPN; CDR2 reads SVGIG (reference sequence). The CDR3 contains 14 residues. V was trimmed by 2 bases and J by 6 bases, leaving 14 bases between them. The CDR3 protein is CAWSLARAPQPQHF. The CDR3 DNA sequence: TGTGCCTGGAGTCTTGCCAGGGCTCCTCAGCCCCAGCATTTT.

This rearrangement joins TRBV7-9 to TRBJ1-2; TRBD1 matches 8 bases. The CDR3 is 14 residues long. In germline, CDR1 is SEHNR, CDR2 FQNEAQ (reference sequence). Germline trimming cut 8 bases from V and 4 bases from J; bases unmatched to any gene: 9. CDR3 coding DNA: TGTGCCAGCGGGGAAAGGACAGGGAGCTATGGCTACACCTTC. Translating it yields CASGERTGSYGYTF.

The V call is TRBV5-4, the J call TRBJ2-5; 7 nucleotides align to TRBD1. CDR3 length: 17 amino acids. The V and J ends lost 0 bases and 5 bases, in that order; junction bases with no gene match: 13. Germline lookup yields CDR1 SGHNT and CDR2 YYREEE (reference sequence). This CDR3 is CASSLDPNRGPLETQYF. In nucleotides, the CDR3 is TGTGCCAGCAGCTTGGACCCTAACAGGGGACCCTTGGAGACCCAGTACTTC.

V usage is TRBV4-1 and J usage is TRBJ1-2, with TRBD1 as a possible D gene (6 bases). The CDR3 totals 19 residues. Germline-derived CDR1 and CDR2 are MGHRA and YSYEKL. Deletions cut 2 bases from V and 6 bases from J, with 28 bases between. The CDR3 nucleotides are TGCGCCAGCAGCCAACCCCTTGTGAGGGGGGCGGGGGGCGGGCATGGCTACACCTTC. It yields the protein CASSQPLVRGAGGGHGYTF.